This TCR beta chain was identified in a study of blood T cell repertoires in COVID-19 (dated by TCRdb to the early 2020s). Broadly, across the study: The collaborator samples originated in the United States, Italy and Spain and spanned the acute and convalescent phases of COVID-19. Subjects who had been exposed to COVID-19, were actively infected with it, or had recovered from it provided the deeply sampled blood TCRbeta repertoires that made up the dataset. Sample metadata almost always included a de-identified subject ID, COVID-19 status, age in years and sex. The repertoires were released in a freely available public database intended as a resource for research on the immune response to SARS-CoV-2. The material from the prospective study consisted of cDNA or gDNA derived from T cells, B-cell-depleted T cells, or PBMCs. Where HLA class I and class II types were available, the types were taken from metadata supplied by the sample provider, not from assay-based typing. The samples were drawn from two sources: the first 160 participants of the ongoing ImmuneRACE study, and 1,254 subjects contributed by 6 global collaborators. General conclusions and limits of the study: How much clinical and demographic metadata was included differed by source and by participant, and the metadata was provided uncurated.

Including cysteine and phenylalanine, the CDR3 has 14 amino acids. Kept here is only the CDR3 DNA, which spans 42 bases and is read in frame from base 1. Per the germline V gene, KGHSH is the CDR1 and LQKENI is the CDR2. V lost 3 bases and J lost 2 bases; the stretch between them is 10 bases long. The immunoSEQ Assay, a bias-controlled multiplex PCR, was used to amplify TCRbeta CDR3 regions from genomic DNA. Concerning the study's data processing: The number of nucleated cells in each sample was estimated by amplification of reference gene primers within the assay. To quantify the absolute abundance of each unique TCRbeta CDR3 rearrangement, sequence reads were collapsed and filtered. Productive Simpson clonality was computed per sample as the square root of Simpson's diversity index over productive rearrangements. The table comes from immuneACCESS by way of TCRdb, which keeps in-frame sequences with V and J called. Part of the clones is missing from these tables; in studies checked, under half for an unresolved V gene and the rest for unknown reasons. V, J and clone size are taken as reported in that table, and D and trimming were inferred from the DNA itself. This sample holds about 350,000 clones; 85% to 90% were observed only once. The biggest ten clones account for just under 6.5% of the sample.

At one collaborating source in Seattle, patients were enrolled during active infection and were followed longitudinally through the course of disease. Collaborating institutions collected whole blood in K2EDTA tubes following their own protocols. For TCRbeta analysis, collaborators shipped samples as frozen whole blood, isolated PBMCs, or DNA extracted from either of those sample types. On this clone itself: The antigen this receptor binds is unknown. No base quality values were provided; no much bigger clone lies one nucleotide off.

The receptor chain draws on TRBV18 and TRBJ1-2; the D gene is perhaps TRBD1, on 5 matching bases. This TCR derives from a woman aged 45 to 65 with COVID-19, enrolled during active disease. The sequencing input was peripheral blood. The sequenced DNA is TGTGCCAGCTCACCCGCGACAGACAACTATGGCTACACCTTC. Its translation is CASSPATDNYGYTF.